These 6 T cell receptor beta chains were sequenced from one sample in a study of cytomegalovirus exposure and HLA in healthy donors. PCR employed 60 Vbeta and 13 Jbeta primers. Repertoires were generated with immunoSEQ multiplex PCR, while TCRdb's copy carries only in-frame clones and drops some. The sample has roughly 110,000 clones; 71% are singletons. The sequencing sample was made of PBMCs. The receptor source for this set is a female donor in good health and CMV-seronegative.

The genes are TRBV9 and TRBJ2-7; 7 bases agree with TRBD2. The CDR3 loop spans 14 amino acids. After removal of 2 bases from V and 2 bases from J, the junction contained 4 bases not matched to a gene. CDR1 and CDR2 (germline): SGDLS, YYNGEE. The CDR3 here is CASSVQGGPYEQYF. The CDR3 region has the DNA TGTGCCAGCAGCGTTCAGGGAGGGCCCTACGAGCAGTACTTC.

The rearrangement uses TRBV27 and TRBJ2-3; D may be TRBD2 (7 bases). The germline gives CDR1 MNHEY, CDR2 SMNVEV (reference sequence). This CDR3 is 16 amino acids long. V was clipped by 7 bases and J by 6 bases, with 23 bases between them. CDR3 protein: CASKAWGGAGLDTQYF. CDR3 coding DNA: TGTGCCAGCAAGGCGTGGGGGGGCGCAGGGCTGGATACGCAGTATTTT.

This clone has more than one count but fewer than ten. V gene TRBV6-5 combines with J gene TRBJ2-7, with 7 bases fitting TRBD2. The V gene end was trimmed by 6 bases and the J gene end by 5 bases; junction bases not matched to a gene: 10. Germline CDR1 and CDR2: MNHEY and SVGAGI. The CDR3 extends over 14 amino acids. This CDR3 is CASRALGGSHEQYF. The CDR3 nucleotides are TGTGCCAGCAGAGCGCTCGGCGGGAGCCACGAGCAGTACTTC.

This chain links TRBV21-1 with TRBJ2-7; the table's D call, TRBD2, has no DNA check behind it. TRBV21-1 is reported as a pseudogene. The CDR3 is 15 residues long. CDR3 region: CASSMKAGGPHEQYF. The CDR3 coding sequence is TGTGCCAGCAGTATGAAGGCGGGAGGGCCCCACGAGCAGTACTTC.

V gene TRBV5-1 combines with J gene TRBJ2-7; 9 bases match TRBD1. The V segment lost 2 bases and the J segment 4 bases; nucleotides outside the gene matches: 4. The CDR3 has 14 amino acids. Germline CDR1 reads SGHRS; CDR2 reads YFSETQ. CDR3 amino acids: CASSFGTGSYEQYF. Written as DNA, the CDR3 is TGCGCCAGCAGCTTCGGGACAGGGTCTTACGAGCAGTACTTC. Based on the CDR3 plus reference TRBV5-1 and TRBJ2-7, the full variable domain is KAGVTQTPRYLIKTRGQQVTLSCSPISGHRSVSWYQQTPGQGLQFLFEYFSETQRNKGNFPGRFSGRQFSNSRSEMNVSTLELGDSALYLCASSFGTGSYEQYFGPGTRLTVT.

The rearrangement links TRBV5-6 to TRBJ2-1, with TRBD2 as a possible D gene (6 bases). Germline CDR1 and CDR2: SGHDT and YYEEEE. The CDR3 runs to 16 residues. Trimming cost V 2 bases and J 4 bases, with 16 bases left between them. DNA of the CDR3: TGTGCCAGCAGCTTTATCCCGGGAGAGGGGTACAATGAGCAGTTCTTC. As protein: CASSFIPGEGYNEQFF.